This TCR beta chain came from a study of blood T cells in healthy people across ages. General study points: Both higher diversity and more naive CD4+ cells marked long-lived donors when set against aged donors. Significant beta diversity loss was already apparent by age roughly 38, declining roughly linearly. Any changes in expanded clonotypes were possibly confounded, as donor CMV status remained unknown.

Concerning this clonotype: Its specificity is not known.

Next came a second PCR, run for roughly 7 to 12 cycles, which used a sample-barcoded 5' primer along with a J-beta primer mix. Tagging of each cDNA molecule was performed by a template-switch adaptor with 12 random nucleotides. TCRdb re-analysed the 5' RACE reads in MiXCR, keeping a single row per CDR3 protein. This sample has about 680,000 distinct CDR3 sequences, with around 49% found just once. V gave up 1 base and J gave up 1 base; unmatched junction bases: 2. The CDR3 covers 15 residues. The genes are TRBV12-3 or TRBV12-4 and TRBJ2-3; TRBD1 aligns across 7 bases. Input material: blood. This receptor was taken from a woman aged 60 to 75 in good health. CDR3 nucleotides: TGTGCCAGCAGTTTAGACACAGGGGGCACAGATACGCAGTATTTT. As protein: CASSLDTGGTDTQYF.